A selection of T cell receptor beta chains follows, all from one sample in a study of blood T cell repertoires in COVID-19. Method: immunoSEQ multiplex PCR; TCRdb's copy keeps in-frame clones and lacks some. The sample carries about 480,000 clones, roughly 88% recorded once. Sequenced: peripheral blood. The receptors stem from a woman aged 45-65 years with COVID-19, enrolled during active disease. Both conserved end residues are part of each CDR3. A D gene is named only where the DNA matches it firmly. A row's size may be missing; if present it is once, few, many or a size class.

clone_size j_call v_call d_call cdr3_nt cdr3_aa
. TRBJ1-5 TRBV19 . TGTGCCAGTAGTATAGAGTCCGTTTCTTATCAGCCCCAGCATTTT CASSIESVSYQPQHF
few TRBJ2-3 TRBV19 . TGTGCCAGTGGGAGGGGGGCGGAAGATACGCAGTATTTT CASGRGAEDTQYF
. TRBJ2-1 TRBV9 TRBD2 TGTGCCAGCAGCGTTGCGGGGGACTACAATGAGCAGTTCTTC CASSVAGDYNEQFF
. TRBJ1-3 TRBV30 . TGTGCCTGGAGTACAGGGTTGACTGGAAACACCATATATTTT CAWSTGLTGNTIYF
. TRBJ2-1 TRBV4-2 TRBD2 TGTGCCAGCAGCCAAGGCCCTCTAGCGGGGGCGGGGAATGAGCAGTTCTTC CASSQGPLAGAGNEQFF
. TRBJ2-5 TRBV5-4 . TGTGCCAGCAGCTTAGATCAGGGAGAGACCCAGTACTTC CASSLDQGETQYF
few TRBJ2-3 TRBV10-2 TRBD2 TGCGCCAGCAGTGCTGTAGCGGGGGCTAGCACAGATACGCAGTATTTT CASSAVAGASTDTQYF
once TRBJ2-5 TRBV30 . TGTGCCTGGGCGGGCGGGGAGACCCAGTACTTC CAWAGGETQYF
. TRBJ1-2 TRBV19 . TGTGCCAGTAGTAGGCAGCGTTATGGCTACACCTTC CASSRQRYGYTF
. TRBJ1-6 TRBV30 . TGTGCCTGGAGTGCTGGAGATAATTCACCCCTCCACTTT CAWSAGDNSPLHF
. TRBJ2-3 TRBV5-1 . TGCGCCAGCAGCTTGGCCGGGCTAGCGGAAGGGGGGGGCACAGATACGCAGTATTTT CASSLAGLAEGGGTDTQYF
. TRBJ2-3 TRBV18 TRBD1 TGTGCCAGCTCACCCGGACAGGGGGACACAGATACGCAGTATTTT CASSPGQGDTDTQYF
. TRBJ2-1 TRBV27 . TGTGCCAGCAGTGTACAGGGAAATGAGCAGTTCTTC CASSVQGNEQFF
few TRBJ1-3 TRBV6-1 . TGTGCCAGCAGTGCCGGGACACATGGGGTACTTGGAAACACCATATATTTT CASSAGTHGVLGNTIYF
. TRBJ2-3 TRBV5-1 TRBD2 TGCGCCAGCAGCCACCGGACTAGCGGACTCACAGATACGCAGTATTTT CASSHRTSGLTDTQYF
. TRBJ1-1 TRBV6-6 TRBD1 TGTGCCAGCAGCCGGACAGGCGGGATGAACACTGAAGCTTTCTTT CASSRTGGMNTEAFF
. TRBJ2-1 TRBV5-5 . TGTGCCAGCGGGCTTTTACCGGACCGGGACTCGCTTCGTGAGCAGTTCTTC CASGLLPDRDSLREQFF
. TRBJ1-2 TRBV12-2 . TGTGCAAGTCGCTCTCCGGGACAGGGGGCGTTCGGCTACACCTTC CASRSPGQGAFGYTF
. TRBJ1-6 TRBV10-3 . TGTGCCATCAGGACAGGCGGAGAGTCACCCCTCCACTTT CAIRTGGESPLHF
. TRBJ1-1 TRBV5-1 . TGCGCCAGCAGCTTGAAATTAACAGGGAACACTGAAGCTTTCTTT CASSLKLTGNTEAFF
. TRBJ1-5 TRBV19 . TGTGCCAGTAGTATTTCAGGGAACTATCAGCCCCAGCATTTT CASSISGNYQPQHF
. TRBJ2-7 TRBV29-1 . TGCAGCGTTGAGACACCGTACGAGCAGTACTTC CSVETPYEQYF
. TRBJ2-7 TRBV6-6 TRBD2 TGTGCCAGCGGGACTAGTGACGAGCAGTACTTC CASGTSDEQYF
. TRBJ2-2 TRBV29-1 . TGCAGCGGGGCAGGGAACACCGGGGAGCTGTTTTTT CSGAGNTGELFF
. TRBJ1-2 TRBV7-9 . TGTGCCAGCAGCTCCGAAGCTACTTCCTATGGCTACACCTTC CASSSEATSYGYTF
. TRBJ1-5 TRBV7-9 TRBD1 TGTGCCAGCAGCTTCGGACAGGGTTGGAATCAGCCCCAGCATTTT CASSFGQGWNQPQHF
few TRBJ1-1 TRBV3-1/TRBV3-2 TRBD1 TGTGCCAGCAGTCTTGGACAGGGGGGGACTGAAGCTTTCTTT CASSLGQGGTEAFF
once TRBJ1-3 TRBV7-9 . TGTGCCAGCAGCTTAGGGCCAGTTTACTCTGGAAACACCATATATTTT CASSLGPVYSGNTIYF
. TRBJ1-1 TRBV6-5 TRBD1 TGTGCCAGAAAAGGACAGGGGGCGCGCACTGAAGCTTTCTTT CARKGQGARTEAFF
. TRBJ2-1 TRBV12-5 . TGTGCTAGTGGTTTTCGGGTCAATGAGCAGTTCTTC CASGFRVNEQFF
. TRBJ2-7 TRBV6-5 TRBD1 TGTGCCAGCGGGCCGTGGGACAGAGACTACGAGCAGTACTTC CASGPWDRDYEQYF
. TRBJ2-7 TRBV5-1 TRBD1 TGCGCCAGCAGCTTGGGGGACAGCTCCTACGAGCAGTACTTC CASSLGDSSYEQYF
. TRBJ1-2 TRBV5-4 TRBD1 TGTGCCAGCAGCCTAGGGTCAGGGGGCAACCCTCTGGGGGGCTACACCTTC CASSLGSGGNPLGGYTF
once TRBJ2-7 TRBV25-1 . TGTGCCAGCAGTCGTCGGTACGAGCAGTACTTC CASSRRYEQYF
. TRBJ2-1 TRBV4-1 TRBD1 TGCGCCAGCAGCTTGGGACAGGGTGGTGGGGGGGCCTACAATGAGCAGTTCTTC CASSLGQGGGGAYNEQFF
. TRBJ2-2 TRBV24-1 TRBD1 TGTGCCACCAGTGACCTGGGACAGGGAAGAACCGGGGAGCTGTTTTTT CATSDLGQGRTGELFF
. TRBJ1-1 TRBV19 . TGTGCCAGTAGTATAGAGGAGGGAGACACTGAAGCTTTCTTT CASSIEEGDTEAFF
few TRBJ1-6 TRBV27 . TGTGCCAGCAGTTTCAACAGTTTAGAAGCACCCCTCCACTTT CASSFNSLEAPLHF
few TRBJ1-2 TRBV5-4 . TGTGCCAGCAGCTCGGACACCTATGGCTACACCTTC CASSSDTYGYTF
. TRBJ2-7 TRBV7-8 . TGTGCCAGCAGCTTAGCGCGGGTCCCTAAAATCGAGCAGTACTTC CASSLARVPKIEQYF
. TRBJ2-1 TRBV18 . TGTGCCAGCTCACCACAGGGGGGGTCCTACAATGAGCAGTTCTTC CASSPQGGSYNEQFF
. TRBJ2-7 TRBV5-3 . TGTGCCAGAAGCGAGAACTACGAGCAGTACTTC CARSENYEQYF